A selection of T cell receptor beta chains follows, all from one sample in a study of OX40 agonist ivuxolimab in advanced cancers. Assay used: immunoSEQ multiplex PCR; TCRdb lists only in-frame clones, some missing. The sample consists of roughly 70,000 clones, about 81% of them appearing once. Source: CD4+ or CD8+ T cells sorted from blood, taken in a trial of the OX40 agonist ivuxolimab. Receptors were obtained from an adult with an advanced solid tumor such as melanoma, head and neck, liver or kidney cancer. CDR3s include the opening cysteine and the closing phenylalanine or tryptophan. The D gene is left open where the match is weak. Some rows have no size entry. The others give once, few or many, or a class for an expanded clone.

CDR3 DNA	CDR3 protein	J gene	D gene	clone size	V gene
TGTGCCAGCAGTTCTGGAGCCCTAGGGGGGTATACGCAGTATTTT	CASSSGALGGYTQYF	TRBJ2-3	-	-	TRBV27
TGTGCCAGCAGCGGGGGGAGCGGCCCAGTCGGGTATGGCTACACCTTC	CASSGGSGPVGYGYTF	TRBJ1-2	-	-	TRBV5-6
TGTGCCAGCTCACCCCTCAGGGGCGGGGCTCCCAACGAGCAGTACTTC	CASSPLRGGAPNEQYF	TRBJ2-7	-	few	TRBV18
TGTGCCAGCAGGCCCCCGGGACGGCTAAACACCATATATTTT	CASRPPGRLNTIYF	TRBJ1-3	-	once	TRBV6-5
TGCGCCAGCAGCTTGGAACTTGGCGGCGGGCATGGCTACACCTTC	CASSLELGGGHGYTF	TRBJ1-2	-	-	TRBV5-1
TGTGCCAGCAGTTACTCCGGATATGGCTACACCTTC	CASSYSGYGYTF	TRBJ1-2	-	-	TRBV6-5
TGTGCCATCAGTAACCAACAGGGGGTGGAAGGCTACACCTTC	CAISNQQGVEGYTF	TRBJ1-2	TRBD1	-	TRBV10-3
TGCGCCAGCAGCTTGTGGGGTAACAATGAGCAGTTCTTC	CASSLWGNNEQFF	TRBJ2-1	-	-	TRBV5-1
TGTGCCAGCAGCCAAGGACAGAGAGAAGAGACCCAGTACTTC	CASSQGQREETQYF	TRBJ2-5	-	once	TRBV5-4
TGTGCCAGCAGTTTGACGGGGTTCGGTGAAAAACTGTTTTTT	CASSLTGFGEKLFF	TRBJ1-4	-	-	TRBV27
TGTGCCAGCAGCTTAGCGGCTAGCGGGAGAGCAGCCGATACGCAGTATTTT	CASSLAASGRAADTQYF	TRBJ2-3	TRBD2	-	TRBV11-2
TGCGCCAGCAGCCAACCAGGACTAGCGGGGGGTCGAACTAGCACAGATACGCAGTATTTT	CASSQPGLAGGRTSTDTQYF	TRBJ2-3	TRBD2	few	TRBV4-1
TGTGCCATCAGGGGGACAGGGGGCGGGGAAGAGACCCAGTACTTC	CAIRGTGGGEETQYF	TRBJ2-5	TRBD1	-	TRBV10-3
TGTGCCAGCAGTTTAAACTACGAGCAGTACTTC	CASSLNYEQYF	TRBJ2-7	-	-	TRBV28
TGTGCCAGCAGTCCCGGCCAGTACAATCAGCCCCAGCATTTT	CASSPGQYNQPQHF	TRBJ1-5	-	-	TRBV28
TGCGCCAGCAGCTTGGGGACACCCAACTATGGCTACACCTTC	CASSLGTPNYGYTF	TRBJ1-2	-	-	TRBV5-1
TGTGCCAGCAGCGCGGGCATTTCAAATACGCAGTATTTT	CASSAGISNTQYF	TRBJ2-3	-	-	TRBV6-1
TGTGCCAGCAGCTTCTCTAGCGGGGAGCAGTATTTT	CASSFSSGEQYF	TRBJ2-3	TRBD2	-	TRBV11-3
TGTGCCGCCAGGGGGAACCAGGAGCAGTACTTC	CAARGNQEQYF	TRBJ2-7	TRBD1	-	TRBV6-5
TGCGCCAGCAGTGAGTCGGGACTCGCTTGGAGAACAGATACGCAGTATTTT	CASSESGLAWRTDTQYF	TRBJ2-3	-	-	TRBV10-2
TGTGCCAGCAGCAAGATGAACACCGGGGAGCTGTTTTTT	CASSKMNTGELFF	TRBJ2-2	-	-	TRBV6-5
TGTGCCAGCAGTTTAGGAGGGGATGGCTACACCTTC	CASSLGGDGYTF	TRBJ1-2	-	-	TRBV28
TGTGCCAGTAGGGGACAGGGGGCAAAAGAGACCCAGTACTTC	CASRGQGAKETQYF	TRBJ2-5	TRBD1	once	TRBV19